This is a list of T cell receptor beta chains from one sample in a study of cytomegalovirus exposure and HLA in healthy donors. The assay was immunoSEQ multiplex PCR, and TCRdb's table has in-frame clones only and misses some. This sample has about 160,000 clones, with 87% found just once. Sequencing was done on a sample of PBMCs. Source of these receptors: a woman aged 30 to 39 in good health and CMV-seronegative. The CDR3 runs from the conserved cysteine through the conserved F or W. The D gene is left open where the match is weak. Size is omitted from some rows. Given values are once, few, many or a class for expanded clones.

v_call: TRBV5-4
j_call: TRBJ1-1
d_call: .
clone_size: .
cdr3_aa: CASSTGRGWHTEAFF
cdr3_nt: TGTGCCAGCAGCACGGGTAGGGGTTGGCATACTGAAGCTTTCTTT

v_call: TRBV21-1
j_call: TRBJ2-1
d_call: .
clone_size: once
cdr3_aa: CASSTRQGRGGQFF
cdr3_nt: TGTGCCAGCAGCACACGACAGGGGAGAGGAGGGCAGTTCTTC

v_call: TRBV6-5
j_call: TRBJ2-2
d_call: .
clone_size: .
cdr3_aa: CASSYSPNAGTGELFF
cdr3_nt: TGTGCCAGCAGTTACTCGCCGAACGCGGGGACCGGGGAGCTGTTTTTT

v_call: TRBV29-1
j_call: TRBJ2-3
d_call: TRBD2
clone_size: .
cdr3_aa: CSALTSGYGTDTQYF
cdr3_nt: TGCAGCGCCCTGACTAGCGGGTACGGCACAGATACGCAGTATTTT

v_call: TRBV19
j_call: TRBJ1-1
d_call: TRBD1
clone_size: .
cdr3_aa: CASTVDRGGTEAFF
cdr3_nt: TGTGCCAGTACTGTGGACAGGGGGGGGACTGAAGCTTTCTTT

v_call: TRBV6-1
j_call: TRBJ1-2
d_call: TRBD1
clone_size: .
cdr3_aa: CASSENLQGGYGYTF
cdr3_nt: TGTGCCAGCAGTGAGAACCTCCAGGGGGGATATGGCTACACCTTC

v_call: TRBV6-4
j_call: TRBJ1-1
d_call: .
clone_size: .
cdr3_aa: CATWGGEGTEAFF
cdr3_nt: TGTGCCACCTGGGGGGGGGAAGGCACTGAAGCTTTCTTT

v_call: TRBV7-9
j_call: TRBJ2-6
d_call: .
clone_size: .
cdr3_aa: CASSLRGANVLTF
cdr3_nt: TGTGCCAGCAGCTTACGTGGGGCCAACGTCCTGACTTTC

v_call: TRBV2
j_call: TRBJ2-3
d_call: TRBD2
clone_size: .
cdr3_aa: CASSLLSGGIVDTQYF
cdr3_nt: TGTGCCAGCAGTTTACTTAGCGGGGGGATAGTAGATACGCAGTATTTT

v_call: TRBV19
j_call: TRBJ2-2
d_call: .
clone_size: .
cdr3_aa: CASFDTSNTGELFF
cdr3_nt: TGTGCCAGTTTTGACACTTCGAACACCGGGGAGCTGTTTTTT

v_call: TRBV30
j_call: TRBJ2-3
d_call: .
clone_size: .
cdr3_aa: CAWSESQRLTDTQYF
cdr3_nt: TGTGCCTGGAGTGAGTCCCAGCGGCTCACAGATACGCAGTATTTT

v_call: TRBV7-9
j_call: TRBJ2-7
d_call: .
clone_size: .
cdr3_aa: CASSFDQRYEQYF
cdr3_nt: TGTGCCAGCAGCTTTGACCAGAGGTACGAGCAGTACTTC

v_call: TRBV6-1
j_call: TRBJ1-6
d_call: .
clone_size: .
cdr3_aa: CASSEARGWTPLHF
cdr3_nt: TGTGCCAGCAGTGAAGCGCGGGGTTGGACACCCCTCCACTTT

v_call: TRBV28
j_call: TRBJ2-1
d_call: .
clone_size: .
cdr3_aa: CASSLRQTYNEQFF
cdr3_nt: TGTGCCAGCAGTTTGCGGCAGACCTACAATGAGCAGTTCTTC

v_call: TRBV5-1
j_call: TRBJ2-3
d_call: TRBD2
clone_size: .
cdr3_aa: CASSLGGLAGGFSDTQYF
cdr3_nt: TGCGCCAGCAGCTTGGGAGGACTAGCGGGAGGATTTTCAGATACGCAGTATTTT

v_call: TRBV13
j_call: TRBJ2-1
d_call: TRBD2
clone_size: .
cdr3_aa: CASSLAVLAGGREQFF
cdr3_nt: TGTGCCAGCAGCTTAGCAGTACTAGCGGGAGGGCGGGAGCAGTTCTTC

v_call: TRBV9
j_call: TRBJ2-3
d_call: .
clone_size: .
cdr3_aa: CASSVGVSPGTDTQYF
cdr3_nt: TGTGCCAGCAGCGTAGGGGTCTCTCCCGGGACAGATACGCAGTATTTT

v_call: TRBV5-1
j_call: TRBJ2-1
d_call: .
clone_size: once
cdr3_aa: CASSLLSFEQFF
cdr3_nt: TGCGCCAGCAGCTTGTTAAGCTTTGAGCAGTTCTTC

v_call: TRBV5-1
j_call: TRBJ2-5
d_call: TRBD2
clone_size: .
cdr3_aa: CASSLRAGGEETQYF
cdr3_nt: TGCGCCAGCAGCTTGAGAGCGGGGGGGGAAGAGACCCAGTACTTC

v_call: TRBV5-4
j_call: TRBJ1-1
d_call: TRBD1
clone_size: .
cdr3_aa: CASSPANRGAEAFF
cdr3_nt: TGTGCCAGCAGCCCAGCGAACAGGGGCGCTGAAGCTTTCTTT

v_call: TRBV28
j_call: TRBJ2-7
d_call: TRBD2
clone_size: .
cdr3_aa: CASRPLTSARYYEQYF
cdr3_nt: TGTGCCAGCAGACCACTGACTAGCGCGAGATACTACGAGCAGTACTTC

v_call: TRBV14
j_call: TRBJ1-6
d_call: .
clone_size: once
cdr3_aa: CASSLRTDSPLHF
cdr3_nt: TGTGCCAGCAGCCTACGGACTGATTCACCCCTCCACTTT

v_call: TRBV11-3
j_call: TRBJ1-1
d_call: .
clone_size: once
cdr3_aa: CASSGRGTEAFF
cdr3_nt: TGTGCCAGCAGCGGAAGGGGCACTGAAGCTTTCTTT

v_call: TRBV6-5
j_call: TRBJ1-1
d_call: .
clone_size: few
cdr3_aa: CASALTLNTEAFF
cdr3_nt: TGTGCCAGCGCACTAACCTTGAACACTGAAGCTTTCTTT

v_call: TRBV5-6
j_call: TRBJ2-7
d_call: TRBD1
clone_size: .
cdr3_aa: CASSRGDRGFEQYF
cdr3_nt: TGTGCCAGCTCGAGGGGGGACAGGGGTTTCGAGCAGTACTTC

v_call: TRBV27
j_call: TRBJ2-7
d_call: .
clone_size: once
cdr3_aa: CASSPYRVGYEQYF
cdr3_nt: TGTGCCAGCAGCCCCTACCGAGTCGGGTACGAGCAGTACTTC

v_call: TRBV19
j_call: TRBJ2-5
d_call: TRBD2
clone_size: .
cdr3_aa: CASSAGLAGRETQYF
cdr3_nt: TGTGCCAGTAGTGCAGGACTAGCGGGTAGGGAGACCCAGTACTTC

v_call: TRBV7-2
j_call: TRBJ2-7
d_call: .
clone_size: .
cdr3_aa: CASSLDRGPYEQYF
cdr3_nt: TGTGCCAGCAGCTTAGATCGCGGTCCCTACGAGCAGTACTTC

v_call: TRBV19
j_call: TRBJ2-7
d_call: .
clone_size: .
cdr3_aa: CASSSRYSNYEQYF
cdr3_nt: TGTGCCAGTAGTTCGCGATATAGTAACTACGAGCAGTACTTC

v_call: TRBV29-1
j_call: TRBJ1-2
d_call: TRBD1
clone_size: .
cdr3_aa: CSVEGGTGRSNGYTF
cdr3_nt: TGCAGCGTTGAAGGCGGGACAGGGAGGAGTAATGGCTACACCTTC

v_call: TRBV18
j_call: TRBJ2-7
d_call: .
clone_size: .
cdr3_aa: CASSPGQIEQYF
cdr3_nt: TGTGCCAGCTCACCAGGACAGATCGAGCAGTACTTC

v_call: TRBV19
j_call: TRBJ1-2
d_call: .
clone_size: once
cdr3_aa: CASSIPGTRSYTF
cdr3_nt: TGTGCCAGTAGTATTCCCGGGACAAGAAGCTACACCTTC

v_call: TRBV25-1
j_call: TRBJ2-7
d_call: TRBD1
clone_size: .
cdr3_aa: CASQTGTGVYEQYF
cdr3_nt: TGTGCCAGCCAAACCGGGACAGGGGTCTACGAGCAGTACTTC

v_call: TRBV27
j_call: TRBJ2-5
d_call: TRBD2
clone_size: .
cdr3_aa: CASSTGLAGGGETQYF
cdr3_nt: TGTGCCAGCAGTACGGGACTAGCGGGAGGGGGGGAGACCCAGTACTTC

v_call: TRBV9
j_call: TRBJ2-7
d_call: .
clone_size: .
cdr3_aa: CASSVATSWWYEQYF
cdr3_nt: TGTGCCAGCAGCGTAGCTACTAGCTGGTGGTACGAGCAGTACTTC

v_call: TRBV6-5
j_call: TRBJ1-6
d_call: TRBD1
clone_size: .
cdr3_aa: CASKGQGSYNSPLHF
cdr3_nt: TGTGCCAGCAAGGGACAGGGGAGCTATAATTCACCCCTCCACTTT

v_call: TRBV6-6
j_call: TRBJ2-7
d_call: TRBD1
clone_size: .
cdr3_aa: CASRPTGTGSVYEQYF
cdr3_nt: TGTGCCAGCAGACCAACCGGGACAGGGTCCGTTTACGAGCAGTACTTC

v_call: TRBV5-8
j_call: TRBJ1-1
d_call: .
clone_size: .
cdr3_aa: CASSTDPNRRDTEAFF
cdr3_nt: TGTGCCAGCAGCACGGACCCAAACAGGAGGGACACTGAAGCTTTCTTT

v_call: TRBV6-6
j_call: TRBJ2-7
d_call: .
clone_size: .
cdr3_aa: CASSYTNYEQYF
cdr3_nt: TGTGCCAGCAGTTACACTAACTACGAGCAGTACTTC

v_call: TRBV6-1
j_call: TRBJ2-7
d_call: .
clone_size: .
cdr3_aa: CASSDPRLTGGYEQYF
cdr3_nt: TGTGCCAGCAGTGATCCTCGGCTAACCGGGGGCTACGAGCAGTACTTC

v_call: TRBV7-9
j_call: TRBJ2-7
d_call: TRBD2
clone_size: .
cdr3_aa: CASRSTSGRGNPEQYF
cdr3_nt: TGTGCCAGCAGGTCTACTAGCGGGAGGGGGAACCCCGAGCAGTACTTC

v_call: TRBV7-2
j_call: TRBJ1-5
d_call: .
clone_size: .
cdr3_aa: CASSVRKNQPQHF
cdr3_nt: TGTGCCAGCAGCGTGCGCAAGAATCAGCCCCAGCATTTT

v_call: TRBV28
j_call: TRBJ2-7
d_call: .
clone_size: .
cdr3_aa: CASSFDEQYF
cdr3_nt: TGTGCCAGCAGTTTCGACGAGCAGTACTTC

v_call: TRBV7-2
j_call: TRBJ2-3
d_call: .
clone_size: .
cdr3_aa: CASSFQTATDTQYF
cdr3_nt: TGTGCCAGCAGCTTCCAGACAGCTACAGATACACAGTATTTT

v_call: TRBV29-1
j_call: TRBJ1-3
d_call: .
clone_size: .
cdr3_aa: CSVEDPQDPLSGNTIYF
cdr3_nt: TGCAGCGTTGAAGACCCACAGGATCCACTCTCTGGAAACACCATATATTTT

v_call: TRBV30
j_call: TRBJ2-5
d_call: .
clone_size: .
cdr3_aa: CAWSPPSQETQYF
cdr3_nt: TGTGCCTGGAGTCCCCCTTCTCAAGAGACCCAGTACTTC

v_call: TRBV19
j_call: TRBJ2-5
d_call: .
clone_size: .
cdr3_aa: CASSIGTRSRETQYF
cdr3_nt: TGTGCCAGTAGTATAGGGACACGGTCAAGGGAGACCCAGTACTTC

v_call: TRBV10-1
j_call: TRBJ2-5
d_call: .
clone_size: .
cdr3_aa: CASSESRGQETQYF
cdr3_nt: TGCGCCAGCAGTGAGTCTCGGGGCCAAGAGACCCAGTACTTC

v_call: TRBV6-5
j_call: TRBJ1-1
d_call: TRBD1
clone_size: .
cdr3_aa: CASSSGTGTAEAFF
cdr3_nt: TGTGCCAGCAGTTCCGGGACAGGGACGGCTGAAGCTTTCTTT

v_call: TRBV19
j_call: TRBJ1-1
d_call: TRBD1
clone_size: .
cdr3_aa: CASVGWDRGFTEAFF
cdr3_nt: TGTGCCAGTGTTGGGTGGGACAGGGGTTTCACTGAAGCTTTCTTT